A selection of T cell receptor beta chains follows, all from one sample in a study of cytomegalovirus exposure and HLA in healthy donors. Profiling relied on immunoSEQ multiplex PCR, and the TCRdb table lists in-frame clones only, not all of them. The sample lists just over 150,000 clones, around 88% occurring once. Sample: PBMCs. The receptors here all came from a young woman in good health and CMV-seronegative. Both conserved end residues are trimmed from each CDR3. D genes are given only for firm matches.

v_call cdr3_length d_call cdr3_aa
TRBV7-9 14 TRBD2 ASSPRLAGGRDEQF
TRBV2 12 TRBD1 ASDREVPNEKLF
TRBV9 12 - ASSVPLAVDTQY
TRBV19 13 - ASSISGGLYQPQH
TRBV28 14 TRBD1 ASSSSVDRDRNEQF
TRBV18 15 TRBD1 ASSPRMGQGMSDTQY
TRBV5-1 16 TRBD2 ASSWGLAGDGEYYEQY
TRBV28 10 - ASSLPGYGYT
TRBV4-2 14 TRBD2 ASSQGTAGDSYEQY
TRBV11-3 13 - ASSPKGAGANVLT
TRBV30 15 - AWSVSLGLRSYNEQF
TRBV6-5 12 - ASRRTADNSPLH
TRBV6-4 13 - ASSERGGRDYGYT
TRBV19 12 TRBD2 ASSIGTSPYEQY
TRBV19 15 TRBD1 ASSIDNPGTGGYEQY
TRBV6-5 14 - ASSYSIVQGENIQY
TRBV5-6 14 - ASSFQASGFYNEQF
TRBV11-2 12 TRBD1 ASSDMTGVYGYT
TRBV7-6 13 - ASSPPAGYSYEQY
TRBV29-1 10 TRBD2 SGGRGAYEQY
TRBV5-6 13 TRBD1 ASSLGQGTNTEAF